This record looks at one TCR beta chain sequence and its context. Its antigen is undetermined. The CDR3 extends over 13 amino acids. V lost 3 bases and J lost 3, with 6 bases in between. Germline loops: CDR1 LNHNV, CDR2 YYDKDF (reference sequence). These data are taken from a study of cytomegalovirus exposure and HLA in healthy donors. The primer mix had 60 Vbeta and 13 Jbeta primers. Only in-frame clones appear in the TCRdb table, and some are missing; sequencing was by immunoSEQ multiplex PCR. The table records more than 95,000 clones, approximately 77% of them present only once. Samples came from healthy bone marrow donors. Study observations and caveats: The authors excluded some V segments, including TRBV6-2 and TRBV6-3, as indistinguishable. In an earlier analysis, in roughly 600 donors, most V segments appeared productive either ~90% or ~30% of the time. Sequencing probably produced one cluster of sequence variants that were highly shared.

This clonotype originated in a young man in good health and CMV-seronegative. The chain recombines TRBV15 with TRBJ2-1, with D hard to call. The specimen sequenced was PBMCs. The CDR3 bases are TGTGCCACCAGCAGGGGCCTCTACAATGAGCAGTTCTTC. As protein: CATSRGLYNEQFF.